The 8 T cell receptor beta chains listed next were all sequenced from one sample in a study of T cells expressing NK-cell markers (TCRdb year 2020). Library construction relied on 5' RACE. Data came from an Illumina HiSeq 2000. TCRdb reprocessed the reads, so every CDR3 protein sequence counts as one entry and DNA is not shown. This sample's records show 300,000 to 500,000 distinct CDR3 sequences. About 10% of the sample is in the top ten clones. Material: blood T cells: a sorted CD56 or NKG2C T cell subset, CD4+ or CD8+ T cells, or bulk PBMC T cells (not recorded which). These receptor sequences come from a woman aged 45-60 years in good health. Donor details come from another sample of the same person, matched by shared clones.

V usage is TRBV5-6 and J usage is TRBJ2-3; TCRdb selects TRBD1, and the lack of DNA leaves this call unchecked. Per germline, CDR1 SGHDT and CDR2 YYEEEE. This CDR3 has 14 amino acids. This CDR3 reads CASSFGQMGDTQYF.

The chain recombines TRBV5-5 with TRBJ2-3; TCRdb picks TRBD1, but there is no DNA to check that call. This CDR3 is 14 amino acids long. Germline CDR1 is SGHKS and CDR2 is YYEKEE (reference sequence). CDR3: CASSLLRGTDTQYF.

The chain couples TRBV19 to TRBJ2-3; lacking DNA, the TRBD2 call made by TCRdb goes unchecked. Germline CDR1 is LNHDA and CDR2 is SQIVND (reference sequence). The CDR3 is 16 residues long. The CDR3 here is CASSIGGSGIPDTQYF.

This chain links TRBV3-1 with TRBJ2-3; lacking DNA, the TRBD2 call made by TCRdb goes unchecked. CDR1 and CDR2 (germline): LGHDT, YNNKEL (reference sequence). The CDR3 runs to 16 residues. CDR3 sequence: CASSQDFVAGFDTQYF.

V and J are TRBV5-6 and TRBJ2-1. CDR1 and CDR2 from the germline V gene are SGHDT and YYEEEE. The CDR3 runs to 16 residues. CDR3 in amino acids: CASSSAGRRKDNEQFF.

The V call is TRBV20-1, the J call TRBJ2-7; TCRdb outputs TRBD2, but without DNA this stays unchecked. Per the germline V gene, CDR1 is DFQATT and CDR2 is SNEGSKA (reference sequence). CDR3 length: 15 amino acids. CDR3 loop: CSATHLASGRGEQYF.

The chain employs TRBV6-5 and TRBJ2-7; TCRdb designates TRBD1, a call that cannot be tested without DNA. CDR1 is MNHEY and CDR2 is SVGAGI in the germline V gene. The CDR3 extends over 14 amino acids. This CDR3 is CASSPRSGVYEQYF.

V and J are TRBV24-1 and TRBJ2-1; TCRdb gives TRBD2 as the D gene, but with no DNA this cannot be confirmed. The CDR3 runs to 16 residues. Germline CDR1 is KGHDR and CDR2 is SFDVKD. CDR3 amino acids: CATAGPGLAGGNEQFF.